This T cell receptor beta chain emerged from a study of beta chain features in type 1 diabetes. Study-level findings and limits: When cDNA is sequenced, cells with high TCR expression could be over-represented. A PCR bias possibly favoring shorter templates would apply equally to patients and controls. Type 1 diabetes patients showed fewer insertions and more deletions at VDJ junctions.

Since all of the isolated RNA was reverse transcribed, expressed TCRB transcripts were what got sequenced. An average of about 3.57 million reads was obtained for naive, central memory and regulatory T cell samples. TCRdb keeps only in-frame clones here, not all; method: immunoSEQ multiplex PCR. The sample holds 250,000 to 300,000 clones, under 8.5% seen once. As regards this clone: Its antigen remains unidentified.

The germline V and J ends were trimmed by 6 bases and 5 bases, with 14 bases remaining between them. CDR1 is SGHNT, CDR2 YENEEA, per germline. The CDR3 totals 13 residues. The sample comprised central memory CD4+ T cells from blood. The chain recombines TRBV11-3 with TRBJ2-7; D may be TRBD1 or TRBD2 (5 bases each). This sequence was found in a woman between 18 and 29 years old in good health. The CDR3 DNA is TGTGCCAGCAGTCTAGGGGACGGGAACGAGCAGTACGTC. It is translated as CASSLGDGNEQYV.